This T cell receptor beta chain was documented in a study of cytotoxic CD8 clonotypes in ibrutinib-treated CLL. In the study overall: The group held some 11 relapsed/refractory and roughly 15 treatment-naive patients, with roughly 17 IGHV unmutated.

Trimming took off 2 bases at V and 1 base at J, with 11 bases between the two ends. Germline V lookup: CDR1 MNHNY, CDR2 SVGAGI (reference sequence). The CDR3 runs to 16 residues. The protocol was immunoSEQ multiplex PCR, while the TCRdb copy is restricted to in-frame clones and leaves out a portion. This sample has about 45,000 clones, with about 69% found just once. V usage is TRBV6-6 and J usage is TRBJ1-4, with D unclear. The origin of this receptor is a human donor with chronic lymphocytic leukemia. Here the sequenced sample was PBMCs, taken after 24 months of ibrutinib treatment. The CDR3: CASSYPRLGTNEKLFF. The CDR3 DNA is TGTGCCAGCAGTTACCCCAGACTGGGAACTAATGAAAAACTGTTTTTT.